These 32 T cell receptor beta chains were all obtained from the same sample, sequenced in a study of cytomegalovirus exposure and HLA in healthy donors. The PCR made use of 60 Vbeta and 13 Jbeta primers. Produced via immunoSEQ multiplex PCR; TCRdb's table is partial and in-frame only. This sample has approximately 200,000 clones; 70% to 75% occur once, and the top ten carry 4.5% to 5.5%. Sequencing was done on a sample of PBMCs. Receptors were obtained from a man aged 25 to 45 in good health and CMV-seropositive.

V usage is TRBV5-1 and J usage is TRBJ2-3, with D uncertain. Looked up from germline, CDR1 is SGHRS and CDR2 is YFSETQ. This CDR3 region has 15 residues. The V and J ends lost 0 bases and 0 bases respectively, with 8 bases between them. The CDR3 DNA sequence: TGCGCCAGCAGCTTGGCCGTCCCTAGCACAGATACGCAGTATTTT. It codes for CASSLAVPSTDTQYF.

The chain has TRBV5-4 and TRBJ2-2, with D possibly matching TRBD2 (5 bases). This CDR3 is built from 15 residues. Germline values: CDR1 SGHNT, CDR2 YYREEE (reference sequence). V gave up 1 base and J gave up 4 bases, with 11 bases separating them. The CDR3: CASSLYGSGTGELFF. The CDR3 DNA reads TGTGCCAGCAGCTTGTATGGGAGCGGCACCGGGGAGCTGTTTTTT.

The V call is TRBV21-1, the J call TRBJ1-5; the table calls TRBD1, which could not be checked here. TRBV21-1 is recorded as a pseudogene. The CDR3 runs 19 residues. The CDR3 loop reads CASSVDLTGGAGSNQPQHF. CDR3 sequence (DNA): TGTGCCAGCAGCGTTGATTTAACAGGGGGGGCAGGTAGCAATCAGCCCCAGCATTTT.

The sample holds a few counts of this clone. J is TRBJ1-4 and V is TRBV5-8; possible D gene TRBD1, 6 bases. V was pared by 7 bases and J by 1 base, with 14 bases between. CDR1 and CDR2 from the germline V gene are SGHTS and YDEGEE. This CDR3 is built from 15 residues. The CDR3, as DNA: TGTGCCAGCGAAGTACAGGGTTTAACTAATGAAAAACTGTTTTTT. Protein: CASEVQGLTNEKLFF.

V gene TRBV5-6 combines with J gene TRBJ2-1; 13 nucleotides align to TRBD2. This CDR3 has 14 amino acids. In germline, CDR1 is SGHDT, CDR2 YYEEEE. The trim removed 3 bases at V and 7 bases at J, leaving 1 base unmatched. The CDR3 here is CASSSGLAGNEQFF. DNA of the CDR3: TGTGCCAGCAGCTCGGGACTAGCGGGAAATGAGCAGTTCTTC. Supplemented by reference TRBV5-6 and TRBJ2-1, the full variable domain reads DAGVTQSPTHLIKTRGQQVTLRCSPKSGHDTVSWYQQALGQGPQFIFQYYEEEERQRGNFPDRFSGHQFPNYSSELNVNALLLGDSALYLCASSSGLAGNEQFFGPGTRLTVL.

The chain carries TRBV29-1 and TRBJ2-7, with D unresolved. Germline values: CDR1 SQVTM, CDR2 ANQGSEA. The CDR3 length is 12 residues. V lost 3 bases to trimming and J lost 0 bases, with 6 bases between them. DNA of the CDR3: TGCAGCGTTGAGGCACCCTCCTACGAGCAGTACTTC. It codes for CSVEAPSYEQYF.

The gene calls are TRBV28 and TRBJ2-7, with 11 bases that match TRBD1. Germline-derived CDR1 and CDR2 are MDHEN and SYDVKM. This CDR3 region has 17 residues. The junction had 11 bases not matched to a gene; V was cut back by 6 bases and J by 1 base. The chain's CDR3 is CASSSGTGGLGSYEQYF. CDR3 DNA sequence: TGTGCCAGCAGCTCCGGGACAGGGGGACTAGGGTCCTACGAGCAGTACTTC.

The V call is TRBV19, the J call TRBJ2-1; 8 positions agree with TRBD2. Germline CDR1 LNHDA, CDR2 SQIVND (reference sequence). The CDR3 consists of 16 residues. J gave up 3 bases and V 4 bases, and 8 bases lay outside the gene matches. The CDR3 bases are TGTGCCAGTAGTAGAGGGAGCGGGGGCGACTACAATGAGCAGTTCTTC. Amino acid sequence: CASSRGSGGDYNEQFF.

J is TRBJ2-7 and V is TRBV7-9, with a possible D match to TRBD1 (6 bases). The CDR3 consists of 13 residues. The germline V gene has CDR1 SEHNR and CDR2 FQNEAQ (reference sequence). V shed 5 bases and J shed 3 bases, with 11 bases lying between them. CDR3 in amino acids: CASSPKGVYEQYF. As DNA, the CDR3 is TGTGCCAGCAGCCCAAAGGGGGTCTACGAGCAGTACTTC.

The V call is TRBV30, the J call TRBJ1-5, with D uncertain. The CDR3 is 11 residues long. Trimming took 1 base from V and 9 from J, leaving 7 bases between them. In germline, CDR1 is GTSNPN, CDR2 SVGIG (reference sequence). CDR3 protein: CAWSGSGPQHF. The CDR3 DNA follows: TGTGCCTGGAGTGGAAGCGGGCCCCAGCATTTT.

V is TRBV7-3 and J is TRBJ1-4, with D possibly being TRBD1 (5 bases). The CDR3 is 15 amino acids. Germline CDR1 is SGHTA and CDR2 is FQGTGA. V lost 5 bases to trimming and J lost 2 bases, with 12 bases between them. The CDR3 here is CASSPGWSTNEKLFF. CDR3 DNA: TGTGCCAGCAGCCCAGGGTGGTCGACTAATGAAAAACTGTTTTTT.

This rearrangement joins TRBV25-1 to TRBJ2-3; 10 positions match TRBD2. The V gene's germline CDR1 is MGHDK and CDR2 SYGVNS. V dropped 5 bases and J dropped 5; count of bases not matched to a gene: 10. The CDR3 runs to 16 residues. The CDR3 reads CASSHVLAGAGDTQYF. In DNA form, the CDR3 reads TGTGCCAGCAGTCATGTCCTAGCGGGAGCGGGAGATACGCAGTATTTT.

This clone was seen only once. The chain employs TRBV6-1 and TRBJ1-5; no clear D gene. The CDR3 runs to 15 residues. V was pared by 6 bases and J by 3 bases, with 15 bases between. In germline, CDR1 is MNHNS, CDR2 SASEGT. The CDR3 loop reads CASRTSVRPNQPQHF. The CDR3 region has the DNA TGTGCCAGCAGGACCTCAGTGAGGCCCAATCAGCCCCAGCATTTT.

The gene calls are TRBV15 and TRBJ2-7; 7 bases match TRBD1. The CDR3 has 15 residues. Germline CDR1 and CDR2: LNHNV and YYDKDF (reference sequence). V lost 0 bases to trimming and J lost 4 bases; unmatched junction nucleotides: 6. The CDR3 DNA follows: TGTGCCACCAGCAGAGACAGGGGGAGAGGGTACGAGCAGTACTTC. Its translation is CATSRDRGRGYEQYF.

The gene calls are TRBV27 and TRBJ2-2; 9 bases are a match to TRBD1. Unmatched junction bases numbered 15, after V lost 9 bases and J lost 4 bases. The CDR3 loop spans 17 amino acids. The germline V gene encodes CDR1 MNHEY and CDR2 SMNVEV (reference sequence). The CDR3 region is CASDPGQGRLGTGELFF. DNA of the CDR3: TGTGCCAGTGACCCGGGACAGGGCCGTTTGGGCACCGGGGAGCTGTTTTTT.

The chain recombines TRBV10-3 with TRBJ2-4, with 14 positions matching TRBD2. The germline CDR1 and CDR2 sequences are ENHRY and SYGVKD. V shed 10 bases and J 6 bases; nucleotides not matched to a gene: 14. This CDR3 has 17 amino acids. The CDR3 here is CATGLAGGLPRGNIQYF. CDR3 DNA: TGTGCCACCGGACTAGCGGGAGGCTTGCCCCGGGGAAACATTCAGTACTTC.

In nucleotides, the CDR3 is TGTGCCAGCAGCACGACAGAGCTCACTGAAGCTTTCTTT. Its protein is CASSTTELTEAFF. The chain has TRBV7-3 and TRBJ1-1; D may be TRBD1 (5 bases). The germline V and J ends were trimmed by 5 bases and 4 bases, with 11 bases remaining between them. CDR1 is SGHTA, CDR2 FQGTGA, per germline. This CDR3 region has 13 residues.

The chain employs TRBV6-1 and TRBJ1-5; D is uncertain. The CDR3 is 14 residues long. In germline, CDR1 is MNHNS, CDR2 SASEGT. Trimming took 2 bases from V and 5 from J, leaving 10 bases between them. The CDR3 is CASSENTVDQPQHF. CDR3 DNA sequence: TGTGCCAGCAGTGAAAATACGGTAGATCAGCCCCAGCATTTT.

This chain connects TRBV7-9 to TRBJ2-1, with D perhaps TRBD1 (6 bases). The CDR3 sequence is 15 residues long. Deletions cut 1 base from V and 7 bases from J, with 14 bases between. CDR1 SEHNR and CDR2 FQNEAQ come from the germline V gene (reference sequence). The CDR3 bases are TGTGCCAGCAGCTTAGGGCAGGGGAAGGGGAATGAGCAGTTCTTC. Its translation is CASSLGQGKGNEQFF. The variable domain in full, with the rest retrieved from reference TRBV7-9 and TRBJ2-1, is DTGVSQNPRHKITKRGQNVTFRCDPISEHNRLYWYRQTLGQGPEFLTYFQNEAQLEKSRLLSDRFSAERPKGSFSTLEIQRTEQGDSAMYLCASSLGQGKGNEQFFGPGTRLTVL.

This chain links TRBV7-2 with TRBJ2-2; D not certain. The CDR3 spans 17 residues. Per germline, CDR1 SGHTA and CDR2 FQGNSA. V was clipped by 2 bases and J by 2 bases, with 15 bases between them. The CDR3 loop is CASSLTGGTVNTGELFF. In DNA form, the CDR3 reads TGTGCCAGCAGCTTAACGGGTGGAACGGTAAACACCGGGGAGCTGTTTTTT.

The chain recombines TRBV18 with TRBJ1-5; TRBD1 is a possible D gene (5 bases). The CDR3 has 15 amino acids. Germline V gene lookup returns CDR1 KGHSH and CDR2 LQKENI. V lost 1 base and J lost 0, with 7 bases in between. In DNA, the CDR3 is TGTGCCAGCTCACCACAGGGGTATAGCAATCAGCCCCAGCATTTT. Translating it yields CASSPQGYSNQPQHF.

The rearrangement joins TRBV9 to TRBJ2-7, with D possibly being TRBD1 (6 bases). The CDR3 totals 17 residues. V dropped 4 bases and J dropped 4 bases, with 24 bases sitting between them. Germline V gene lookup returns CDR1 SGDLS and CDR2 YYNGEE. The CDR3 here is CASSTPIGTTSEYEQYF. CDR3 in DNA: TGTGCCAGCAGCACCCCCATCGGGACAACTAGTGAGTACGAGCAGTACTTC.

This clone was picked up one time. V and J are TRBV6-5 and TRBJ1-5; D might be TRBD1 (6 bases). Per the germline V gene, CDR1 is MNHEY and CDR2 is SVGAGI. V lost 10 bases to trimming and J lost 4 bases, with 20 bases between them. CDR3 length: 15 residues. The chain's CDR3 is CATHAPGGGNQPQHF. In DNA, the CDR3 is TGTGCCACCCATGCGCCGGGGGGCGGGAATCAGCCCCAGCATTTT.

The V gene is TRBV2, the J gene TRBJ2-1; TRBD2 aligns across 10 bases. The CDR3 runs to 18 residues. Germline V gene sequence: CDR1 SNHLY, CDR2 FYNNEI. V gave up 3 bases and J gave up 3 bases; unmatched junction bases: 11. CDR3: CASSDPVVGLAVYNEQFF. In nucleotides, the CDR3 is TGTGCCAGCAGTGACCCCGTCGTTGGACTAGCGGTCTACAATGAGCAGTTCTTC.

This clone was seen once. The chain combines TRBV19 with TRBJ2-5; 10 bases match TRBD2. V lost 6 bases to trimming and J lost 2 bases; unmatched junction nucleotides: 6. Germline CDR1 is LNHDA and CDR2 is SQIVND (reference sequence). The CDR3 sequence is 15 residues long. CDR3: CASSNWTSGQETQYF. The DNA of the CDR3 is TGTGCCAGTAGCAACTGGACTAGCGGTCAAGAGACCCAGTACTTC. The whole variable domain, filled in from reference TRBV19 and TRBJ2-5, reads DGGITQSPKYLFRKEGQNVTLSCEQNLNHDAMYWYRQDPGQGLRLIYYSQIVNDFQKGDIAEGYSVSREKKESFPLTVTSAQKNPTAFYLCASSNWTSGQETQYFGPGTRLLVL.

The CDR3 nucleotides read TGTGCCAGCAGCTTCGGAGAGGCCTCTGGAAACACCATATATTTT. It yields the protein CASSFGEASGNTIYF. The chain joins TRBV11-1 to TRBJ1-3; D gene uncertain. The germline V gene has CDR1 SGHAT and CDR2 FQDESV (reference sequence). This CDR3 is 15 amino acids long. Trimming removed 3 bases at V and 0 bases at J, with 9 bases between.

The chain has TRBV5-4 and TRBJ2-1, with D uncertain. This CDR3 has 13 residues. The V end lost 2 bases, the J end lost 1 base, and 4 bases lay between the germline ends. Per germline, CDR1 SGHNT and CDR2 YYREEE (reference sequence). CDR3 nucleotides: TGTGCCAGCAGCTTTCGGTCCTACAATGAGCAGTTCTTC. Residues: CASSFRSYNEQFF.

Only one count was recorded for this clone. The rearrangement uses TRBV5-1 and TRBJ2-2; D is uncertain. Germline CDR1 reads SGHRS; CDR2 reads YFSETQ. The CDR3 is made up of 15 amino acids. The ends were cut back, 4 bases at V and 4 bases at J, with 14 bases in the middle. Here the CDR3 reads CASSPEVVPTGELFF. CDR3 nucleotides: TGCGCCAGCAGCCCTGAGGTAGTGCCCACCGGGGAGCTGTTTTTT.

CDR3 coding DNA: TGTGCCAGCAGTCCCCAGGGGGGCCTGGGCTACACCTTC. Translated: CASSPQGGLGYTF. The gene calls are TRBV6-1 and TRBJ1-2, with 7 bases that match TRBD1. Trimming removed 5 bases from V and 8 bases from J; junction bases left unmatched: 8. Germline V gene sequence: CDR1 MNHNS, CDR2 SASEGT. There are 13 residues in the CDR3.

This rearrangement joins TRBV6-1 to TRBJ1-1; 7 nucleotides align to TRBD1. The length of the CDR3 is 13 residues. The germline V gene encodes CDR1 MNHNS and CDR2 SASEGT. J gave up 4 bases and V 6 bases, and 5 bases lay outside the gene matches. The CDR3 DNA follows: TGTGCCAGCAGCCCAACAGGGGTCACTGAAGCTTTCTTT. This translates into CASSPTGVTEAFF.

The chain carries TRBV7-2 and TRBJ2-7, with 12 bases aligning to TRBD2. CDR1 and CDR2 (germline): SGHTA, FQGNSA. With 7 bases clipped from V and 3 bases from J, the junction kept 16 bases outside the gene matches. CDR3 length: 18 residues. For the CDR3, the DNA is TGTGCCAGCAAGGCTAGCGGGGGGGGGCGAGGATTGATCTACGAGCAGTACTTC. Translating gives CASKASGGGRGLIYEQYF.

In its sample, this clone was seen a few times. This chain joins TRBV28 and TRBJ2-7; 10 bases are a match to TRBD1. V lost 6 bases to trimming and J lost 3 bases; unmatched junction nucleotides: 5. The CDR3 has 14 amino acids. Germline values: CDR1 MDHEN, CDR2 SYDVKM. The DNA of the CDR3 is TGTGCCAGCAGCTCGACAGGGGGCAACTACGAGCAGTACTTC. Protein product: CASSSTGGNYEQYF.